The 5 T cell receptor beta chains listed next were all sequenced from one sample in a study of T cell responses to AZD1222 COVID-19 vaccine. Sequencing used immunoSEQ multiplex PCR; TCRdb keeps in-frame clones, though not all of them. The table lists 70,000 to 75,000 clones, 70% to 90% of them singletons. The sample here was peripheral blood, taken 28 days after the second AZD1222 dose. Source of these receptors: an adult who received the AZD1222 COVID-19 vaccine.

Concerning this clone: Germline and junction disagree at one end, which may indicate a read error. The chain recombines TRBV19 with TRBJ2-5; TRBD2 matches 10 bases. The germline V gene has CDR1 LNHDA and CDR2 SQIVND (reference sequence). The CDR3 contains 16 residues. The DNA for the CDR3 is TGTGCCAGTAGTCCTCGGGGAGCGGGAGGGCAAGAGTCCCAGTACTTC. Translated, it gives CASSPRGAGGQESQYF.

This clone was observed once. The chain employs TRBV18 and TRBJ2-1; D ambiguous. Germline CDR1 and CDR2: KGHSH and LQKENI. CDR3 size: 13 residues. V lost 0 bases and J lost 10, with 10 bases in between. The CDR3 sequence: CASSPPNPQEQFF. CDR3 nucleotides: TGTGCCAGCTCACCACCGAATCCGCAAGAGCAGTTCTTC.

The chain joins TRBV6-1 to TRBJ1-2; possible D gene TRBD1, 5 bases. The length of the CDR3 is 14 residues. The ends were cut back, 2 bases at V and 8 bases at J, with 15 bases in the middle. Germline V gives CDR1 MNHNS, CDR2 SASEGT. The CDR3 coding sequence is TGTGCCAGCAGTGAACAGGGACCTCAGGAGGGCTACACCTTC. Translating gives CASSEQGPQEGYTF.

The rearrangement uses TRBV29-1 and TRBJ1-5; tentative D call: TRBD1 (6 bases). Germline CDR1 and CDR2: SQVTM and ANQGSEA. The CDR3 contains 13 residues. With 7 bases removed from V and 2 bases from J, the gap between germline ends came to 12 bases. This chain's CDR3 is CSASGVGNQPQHF. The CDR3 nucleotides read TGCAGCGCATCAGGGGTAGGCAATCAGCCCCAGCATTTT.

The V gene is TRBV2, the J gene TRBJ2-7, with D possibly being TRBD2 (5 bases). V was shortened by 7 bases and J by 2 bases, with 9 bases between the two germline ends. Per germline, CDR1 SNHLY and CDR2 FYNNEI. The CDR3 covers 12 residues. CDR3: CASTGRAYEQYF. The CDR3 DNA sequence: TGTGCCAGCACGGGGAGAGCCTACGAGCAGTACTTC.